These T cell receptor beta chains were read from a single sample in a study of T cells in Graves' hyperthyroidism and ophthalmopathy. Each CDR3 protein gets one entry after TCRdb re-called the multiplex PCR reads with MiXCR. The sample yields about 570,000 distinct CDR3 sequences, about 45% seen once. The sequenced sample consisted of peripheral blood or thyroid tissue (not recorded which). These receptors were collected from an adult woman with Graves' disease, either hyperthyroidism or ophthalmopathy (not recorded which). The conserved cysteine and the conserved F or W are not part of the CDR3 here. The order of the fields is D gene, J gene, V gene, CDR3 protein. D genes are given only for firm matches.

>.|TRBJ1-2|TRBV7-8
ASSPRVFNYGYT
>TRBD1|TRBJ2-7|TRBV13
ASSFSDRGAYEQY
>.|TRBJ2-5|TRBV10-3
AISARGARETETQY
>TRBD1|TRBJ2-7|TRBV10-3
AISESNPGQGLGYEQY
>.|TRBJ2-2|TRBV7-3
ASSLMAAGELF
>.|TRBJ1-1|TRBV5-1
ASSLGGFTEAF
>TRBD2|TRBJ2-5|TRBV7-7
ASSRGGPGETQY
>.|TRBJ2-2|TRBV2
ARDRREGTTGELF
>.|TRBJ2-7|TRBV4-1
ASSQATRSPFWEQY
>TRBD1|TRBJ2-5|TRBV29-1
SVLRTGGETQY
>.|TRBJ2-2|TRBV29-1
SVTRAGDNTGELF
>.|TRBJ1-2|TRBV6-6
ASSIDSLANYGYT
>.|TRBJ1-2|TRBV7-8
ASSALKREGYGYT
>.|TRBJ1-1|TRBV29-1
SVVKPLNTEAF
>.|TRBJ2-3|TRBV7-9
ASSFRGSDTQY
>TRBD1|TRBJ2-3|TRBV5-1
ASLEGQGTDTQY
>.|TRBJ1-1|TRBV6-5
ASKQGTEAF
>.|TRBJ2-7|TRBV6-5
ASMAGRFGYEQY
>.|TRBJ2-7|TRBV7-2
ASSLARGFYEQY
>.|TRBJ2-5|TRBV6-5
ASSSTLGNPQETQY
>.|TRBJ2-7|TRBV11-2
ASSFPGPRSYEQY
>.|TRBJ2-2|TRBV28
ANSDSIPGELF
>TRBD2|TRBJ2-7|TRBV5-4
ASSMGPGRARREQY
>.|TRBJ2-7|TRBV12-5
ASGQRDTTYEQY
>.|TRBJ2-7|TRBV7-2
ASSKSSYEQY
>.|TRBJ1-1|TRBV29-1
SVEDRGPWATEAF
>.|TRBJ2-7|TRBV5-1
ASGLGDSRYEQY
>.|TRBJ1-1|TRBV7-2
ASSLEGRNEAF
>TRBD1|TRBJ1-6|TRBV11-2
ASSSRGQGNNSPLH
>TRBD2|TRBJ2-2|TRBV15
ATTRGEDLVTGELF
>.|TRBJ1-2|TRBV4-1
ASSLLLGVGGYT
>TRBD2|TRBJ2-7|TRBV27
GSGVTYEQY
>.|TRBJ1-2|TRBV7-2
ASTPVWSDYGYT
>TRBD1|TRBJ1-4|TRBV7-2
ASSSEQGGKLF
>.|TRBJ1-4|TRBV19
ASSTLTATNEKLF
>TRBD1|TRBJ1-3|TRBV9
ASTRTGRAENTIY
>.|TRBJ2-3|TRBV9
ASSVGTTDYTQY
>TRBD1|TRBJ1-2|TRBV29-1
SGWDSSSYT
>.|TRBJ1-5|TRBV2
ASSDEGSQPQH
>.|TRBJ2-5|TRBV7-2
ASSLVVLPGRETQY
>.|TRBJ1-2|TRBV20-1
SAWSRGYT
>.|TRBJ1-2|TRBV9
ASSPGVLNYGYT
>TRBD1|TRBJ1-1|TRBV4-2
ASSQRQGAAEAF
>.|TRBJ2-5|TRBV12-3/TRBV12-4
ASSLQGQGETQY
>.|TRBJ1-1|TRBV5-1
ASSLQGGAF
>.|TRBJ2-7|TRBV7-6
ASRPRGRAHSYEQY
>.|.|TRBV5-1
ASSSAFPEQF
>TRBD2|TRBJ2-7|TRBV3-1
ASKPGLAGVGEQY
>TRBD1|TRBJ1-1|TRBV28
ASRPSGTGNTEAF
>TRBD1|TRBJ2-7|TRBV15
ATSRTGDGIYEQY
>TRBD2|TRBJ2-5|TRBV7-2
ASSFKGLTKETQY
>TRBD2|TRBJ2-6|TRBV11-1
ASSPPPRGMGLAGSSGANVLT
>.|TRBJ1-1|TRBV19
ASSILSGGPNTEAF
>.|TRBJ2-3|TRBV5-5
ASSGRAEGTDTQY
>TRBD1|TRBJ1-1|TRBV7-2
ASSRTTGGFGEAF
>.|TRBJ2-5|TRBV2
ASSASPSGQETQY
>.|TRBJ1-2|TRBV5-1
ASSLEGSYT
>.|TRBJ2-5|TRBV7-9
ASAGRETQY
>TRBD2|TRBJ2-2|TRBV10-3
AIRKSGSGMRTGELF